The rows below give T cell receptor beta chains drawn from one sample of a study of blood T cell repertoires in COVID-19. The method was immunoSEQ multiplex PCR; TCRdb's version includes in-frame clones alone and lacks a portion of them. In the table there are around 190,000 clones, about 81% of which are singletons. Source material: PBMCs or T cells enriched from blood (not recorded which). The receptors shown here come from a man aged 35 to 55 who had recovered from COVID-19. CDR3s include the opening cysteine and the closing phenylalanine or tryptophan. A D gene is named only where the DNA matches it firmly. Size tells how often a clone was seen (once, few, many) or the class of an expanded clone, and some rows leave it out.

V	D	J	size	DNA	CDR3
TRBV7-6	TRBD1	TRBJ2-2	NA	TGTGCCAGCAGCTGGGAAACCAGGGGGCGAACCGGGGAGCTGTTTTTT	CASSWETRGRTGELFF
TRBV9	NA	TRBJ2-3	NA	TGTGCCAGCGCGGCTCTGGAGGCGACCGATACGCAGTATTTT	CASAALEATDTQYF
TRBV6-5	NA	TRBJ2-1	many	TGTGCCAGCAGTCCGGAAGGGGGTCACTACAATGAGCAGTTCTTC	CASSPEGGHYNEQFF
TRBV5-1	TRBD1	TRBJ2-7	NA	TGCGCCAGCAGCTTGGGTGGACAGGTTCTCTACGAGCAGTACTTC	CASSLGGQVLYEQYF
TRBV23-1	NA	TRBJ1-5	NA	TGCGCCAGCAGTCAATCTGCCGGAGCTCGGGGGAATCAGCCCCAGCATTTT	CASSQSAGARGNQPQHF
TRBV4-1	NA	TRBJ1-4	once	TGCGCCAGCAGCCAAGAGCAGGGTTTAATGGAAAAACTGTTTTTT	CASSQEQGLMEKLFF
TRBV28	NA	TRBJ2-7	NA	TGTGCCAGTCAGGGGAAGCGGCACGAGCAGTACTTC	CASQGKRHEQYF
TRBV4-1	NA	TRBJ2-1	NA	TGCGCCAGCAGCCAAGAAGGAGGTAATGAGCAGTTCTTC	CASSQEGGNEQFF
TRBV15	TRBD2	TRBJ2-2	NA	TGTGCCACCAGCAGAGATAAGGGGACTAGCGGGGGGCTTCACACCGGGGAGCTGTTTTTT	CATSRDKGTSGGLHTGELFF
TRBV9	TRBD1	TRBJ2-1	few	TGTGCCAGCAGCGTAGCTTTTCGGACAGGAGTGCTTAGTGAGCAGTTCTTC	CASSVAFRTGVLSEQFF
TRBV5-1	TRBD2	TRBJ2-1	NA	TGCGCCACCTCTCTCGCGGGAGGGCCCAATGAGCAGTTCTTC	CATSLAGGPNEQFF
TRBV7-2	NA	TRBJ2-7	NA	TGTGCCAGCAGCTTATCGGGACACCAGAGCTCCTACGAGCAGTACTTC	CASSLSGHQSSYEQYF
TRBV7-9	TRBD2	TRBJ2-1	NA	TGTGCCAGCAGCTTAGCTAGCGGGAGGGCCGATGAGCAGTTCTTC	CASSLASGRADEQFF
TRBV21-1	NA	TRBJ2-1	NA	TGTGCCAGCAGCACGGGACTAGCGGGATGCGATGAGCAGTTCTTC	CASSTGLAGCDEQFF
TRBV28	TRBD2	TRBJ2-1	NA	TGTGCCAGCAGTTCCGGGACTAGCGGGAGGTATGAGCAGTTCTTC	CASSSGTSGRYEQFF
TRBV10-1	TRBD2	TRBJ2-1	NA	TGCGCCACCACTAGCGGGGGTTCCTACAATGAGCAGTTCTTC	CATTSGGSYNEQFF
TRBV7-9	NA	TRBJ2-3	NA	TGTGCCAGCAGCTTAGTCGCAGATACGCAGTATTTT	CASSLVADTQYF
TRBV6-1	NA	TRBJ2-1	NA	TGTGCCAGCAGTGGTGGCCGGACAGCCCCCTACAATGAGCAGTTCTTC	CASSGGRTAPYNEQFF
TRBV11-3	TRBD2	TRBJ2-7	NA	TGTGCCAGCAGCTTAGGGGGACTAGGGAAGGACGAGCAGTACTTC	CASSLGGLGKDEQYF
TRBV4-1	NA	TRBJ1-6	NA	TGCGCCAGCTCCGGGACGGGGGGTTCACCCCTCCACTTT	CASSGTGGSPLHF
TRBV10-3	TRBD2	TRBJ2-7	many	TGTGCCATCAGTGTTCTTAGTCTAGCGGGAGGGCGAAGCTCCTACGAGCAGTACTTC	CAISVLSLAGGRSSYEQYF
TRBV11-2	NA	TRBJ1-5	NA	TGTGCCAGCACCCCTCGGGGTCAGCCCCAGCATTTT	CASTPRGQPQHF
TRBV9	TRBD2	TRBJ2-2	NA	TGTGCCAGCAGCGGCGTAGCGGGTACTAACACCGGGGAGCTGTTTTTT	CASSGVAGTNTGELFF
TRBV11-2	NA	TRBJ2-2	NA	TGTGCCAGCAGCTTCCTTGGGGAGCTGTTTTTT	CASSFLGELFF
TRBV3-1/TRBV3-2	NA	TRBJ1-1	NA	TGTGCCAGCAGCCAGGAATACAGGGTAAACACTGAAGCTTTCTTT	CASSQEYRVNTEAFF
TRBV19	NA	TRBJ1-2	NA	TGTGCCAGTAGTGGGAGGCGGAACTATGGCTACACCTTC	CASSGRRNYGYTF
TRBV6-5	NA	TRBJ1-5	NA	TGTGCCAGCCTACAGAAAACAGGGAATCAGCCCCAGCATTTT	CASLQKTGNQPQHF
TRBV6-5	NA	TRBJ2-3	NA	TGTGCCAGCAGTCCTCAACTAGATACGCAGTATTTT	CASSPQLDTQYF
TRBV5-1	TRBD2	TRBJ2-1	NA	TGCGCCAGCAGCTTTGGGGGACTAGCGGACCGCAGCTCCTACAATGAGCAGTTCTTC	CASSFGGLADRSSYNEQFF
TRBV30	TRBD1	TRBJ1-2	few	TGTGCCTGGAGGGGACAGGGGAGGAACTATGGCTACACCTTC	CAWRGQGRNYGYTF
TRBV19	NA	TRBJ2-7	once	TGTGCCAGTAGTACCGGGATGCTCTACGAGCAGTACTTC	CASSTGMLYEQYF
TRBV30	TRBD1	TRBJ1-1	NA	TGTGCCTGGAGGAAATCAGGGGGCACTGAAGCTTTCTTT	CAWRKSGGTEAFF
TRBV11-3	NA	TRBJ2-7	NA	TGTGCCAGCAGCTCGGGTGGTGGTACTGAGCAGTACTTC	CASSSGGGTEQYF
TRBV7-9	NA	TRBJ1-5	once	TGTGCCAGCAGCTTAGCGAGCCAGGGCAATCAGCCCCAGCATTTT	CASSLASQGNQPQHF
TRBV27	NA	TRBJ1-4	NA	TGTGCCAGCAGCTGGGGGCGGAACGGTGAAAAACTGTTTTTT	CASSWGRNGEKLFF
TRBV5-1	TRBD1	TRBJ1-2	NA	TGCGCCAGCAGTCGGGATACAGGGGCGTTGTATGGCTACACCTTC	CASSRDTGALYGYTF
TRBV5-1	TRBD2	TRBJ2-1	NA	TGCGCCAGCACCCTTTCGCTGCGGGGGGTCCCGGATGAGCAGTTCTTC	CASTLSLRGVPDEQFF
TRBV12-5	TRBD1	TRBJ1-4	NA	TGTGCTAGTGGTACCCCGGACAGGGGAGGGGAAAAACTGTTTTTT	CASGTPDRGGEKLFF
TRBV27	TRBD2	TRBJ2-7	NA	TGTGCCAGCAGTTTACTAGCGGGGGTATACGAGCAGTACTTC	CASSLLAGVYEQYF
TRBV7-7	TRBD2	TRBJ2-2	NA	TGTGCCGCGGGGGGCTCGGGGGGTTACACCGGGGAGCTGTTTTTT	CAAGGSGGYTGELFF
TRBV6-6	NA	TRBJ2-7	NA	TGTGCCAGCAGTTACGCAGGCCCCTACGAGCAGTACTTC	CASSYAGPYEQYF
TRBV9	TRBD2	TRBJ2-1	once	TGTGCCAGCAGCGTTCAAGCGGGAGCTTCCAATGAGCAGTTCTTC	CASSVQAGASNEQFF
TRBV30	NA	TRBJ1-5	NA	TGTGCCTGGAGTTTTTACAAATTCAATCAGCCCCAGCATTTT	CAWSFYKFNQPQHF
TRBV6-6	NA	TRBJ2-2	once	TGTGCCAGCACCGAGGAGGGAGTGAACACCGGGGAGCTGTTTTTT	CASTEEGVNTGELFF
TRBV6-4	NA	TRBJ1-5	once	TGTGCCAGCAGTCCGGGACAAGACCAGCCCCAGCATTTT	CASSPGQDQPQHF
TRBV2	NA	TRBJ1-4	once	TGTGCCAGCAGTGACCCGGGTCAGGGGAATAATGAAAAACTGTTTTTT	CASSDPGQGNNEKLFF
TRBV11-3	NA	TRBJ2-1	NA	TGTGCCAGCAGCCGAACGGTCGGGAGCAATGAGCAGTTCTTC	CASSRTVGSNEQFF
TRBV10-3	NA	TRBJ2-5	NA	TGTGCCTGCTCGAGGGGGGGGCCGGGAGAGACCCAGTACTTC	CACSRGGPGETQYF